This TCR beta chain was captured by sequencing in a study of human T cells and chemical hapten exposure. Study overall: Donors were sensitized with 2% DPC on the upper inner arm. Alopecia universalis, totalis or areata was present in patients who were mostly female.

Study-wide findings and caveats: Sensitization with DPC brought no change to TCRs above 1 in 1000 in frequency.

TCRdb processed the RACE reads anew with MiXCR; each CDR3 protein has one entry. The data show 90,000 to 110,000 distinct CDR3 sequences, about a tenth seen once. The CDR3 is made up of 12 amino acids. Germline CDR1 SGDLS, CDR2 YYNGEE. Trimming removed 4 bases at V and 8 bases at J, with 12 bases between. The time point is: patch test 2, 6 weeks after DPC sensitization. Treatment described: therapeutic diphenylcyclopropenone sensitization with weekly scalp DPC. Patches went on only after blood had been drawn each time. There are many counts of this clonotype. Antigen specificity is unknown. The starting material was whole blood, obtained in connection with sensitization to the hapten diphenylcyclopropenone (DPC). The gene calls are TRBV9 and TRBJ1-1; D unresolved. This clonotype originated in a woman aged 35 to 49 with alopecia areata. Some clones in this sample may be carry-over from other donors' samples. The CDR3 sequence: CASSPGREEAFF. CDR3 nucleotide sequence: TGTGCCAGCAGCCCCGGGAGGGAAGAAGCTTTCTTT.